This TCR beta chain was sequenced for a study of cytomegalovirus exposure and HLA in healthy donors. Researchers ran the PCR with 60 Vbeta and 13 Jbeta primers. TCRdb's table, derived via immunoSEQ multiplex PCR, lists solely in-frame clones and lacks some. The data hold 110,000 or so clones, with around 77% observed a single time. The specimen sequenced was PBMCs. The clonotype was recovered from a young woman in good health and CMV-seropositive.

In nucleotides, the CDR3 is TGTGCCAGCAGGCCCCGGGACACGAACACTGAAGCTTTCTTT. It yields the protein CASRPRDTNTEAFF. The V call is TRBV7-9, the J call TRBJ1-1; D possibly corresponds to TRBD1 (6 bases). The V end lost 6 bases, the J end lost 1 base, and 12 bases lay between the germline ends. The CDR3 runs 14 residues. Germline-derived CDR1 and CDR2 are SEHNR and FQNEAQ (reference sequence).